The present T cell receptor beta chain was sequenced within a study of cytomegalovirus exposure and HLA in healthy donors. Trimming shortened V by 8 bases and J by 8 bases, and 10 bases separated the two germline ends. The CDR3 runs to 11 residues. The germline gives CDR1 ENHRY, CDR2 SYGVKD. In the PCR, 60 Vbeta and 13 Jbeta primers were used. Sequencing used immunoSEQ multiplex PCR; TCRdb keeps in-frame clones, though not all of them. Of 90,000 to 150,000 clones in the sample, 73% are singletons; the top ten hold approximately 4.1%. The origin of this receptor is a woman aged 40 to 49 in good health and CMV-seronegative. The chain joins TRBV10-3 to TRBJ1-3; D not resolved. Sequenced input: PBMCs. This CDR3 is CAIYGGDTIYF. The CDR3 nucleotides read TGTGCCATCTACGGAGGAGACACCATATATTTT.